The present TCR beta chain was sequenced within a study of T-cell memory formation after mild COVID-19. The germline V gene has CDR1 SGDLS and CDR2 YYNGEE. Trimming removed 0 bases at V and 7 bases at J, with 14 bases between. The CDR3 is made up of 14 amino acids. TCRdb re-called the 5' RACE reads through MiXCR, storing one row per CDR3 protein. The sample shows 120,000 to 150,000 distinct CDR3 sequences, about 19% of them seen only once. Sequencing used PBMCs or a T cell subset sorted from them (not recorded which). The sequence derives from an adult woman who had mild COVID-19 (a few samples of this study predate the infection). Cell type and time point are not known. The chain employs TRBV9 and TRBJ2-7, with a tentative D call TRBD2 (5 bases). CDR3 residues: CASSVAGSGKEQYF. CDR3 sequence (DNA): TGTGCCAGCAGCGTAGCTGGGTCGGGGAAAGAGCAGTACTTC.